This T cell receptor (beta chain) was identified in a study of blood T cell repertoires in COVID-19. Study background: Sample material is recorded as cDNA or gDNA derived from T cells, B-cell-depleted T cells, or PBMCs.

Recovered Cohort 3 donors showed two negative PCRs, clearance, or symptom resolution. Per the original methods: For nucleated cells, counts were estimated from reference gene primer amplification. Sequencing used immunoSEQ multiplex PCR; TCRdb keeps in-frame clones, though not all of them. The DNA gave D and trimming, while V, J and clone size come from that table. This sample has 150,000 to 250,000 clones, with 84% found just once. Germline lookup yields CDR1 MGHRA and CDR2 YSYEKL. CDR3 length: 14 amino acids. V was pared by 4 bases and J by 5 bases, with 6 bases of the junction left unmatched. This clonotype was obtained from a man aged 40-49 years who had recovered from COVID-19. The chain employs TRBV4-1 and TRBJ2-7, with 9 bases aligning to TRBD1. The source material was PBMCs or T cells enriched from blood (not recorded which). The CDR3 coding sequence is TGCGCCAGCAGCCCCGGGGACAGGGAGGACGAGCAGTACTTC. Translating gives CASSPGDREDEQYF.